This is a list of T cell receptor beta chains from one sample in a study of cytomegalovirus exposure and HLA in healthy donors. Profiling relied on immunoSEQ multiplex PCR, and the TCRdb table lists in-frame clones only, not all of them. The sample table includes 150,000 to 200,000 clones. The sample taken for sequencing was PBMCs. The receptors originated from a boy younger than 18 in good health and CMV-seronegative. Each CDR3 is given with its conserved first and last residue.

j_gene	v_gene	CDR3aa
TRBJ1-5	TRBV28	CASSFESLGRSVGQPQHF
TRBJ1-6	TRBV11-2	CASSFKADRDSPLHF
TRBJ2-5	TRBV6-6	CASSSPYQETQYF
TRBJ1-1	TRBV19	CASSINAAVEAFF
TRBJ2-3	TRBV7-8	CASSLYGRGVRDTQYF
TRBJ2-1	TRBV19	CASSPGQGINEQFF
TRBJ2-7	TRBV10-1	CASSGSRQGNIDEQYF
TRBJ2-7	TRBV27	CASSLHGSQDEQYF
TRBJ1-1	TRBV18	CASSSLVEAFF
TRBJ2-1	TRBV5-1	CASRKTSGGDNEQFF
TRBJ1-1	TRBV28	CASSLGVGQGTEAFF
TRBJ2-7	TRBV4-1	CASSQTATGTKNEQYF
TRBJ2-5	TRBV27	CASSNQGWETQYF
TRBJ2-2	TRBV27	CASSIRGLGGELFF
TRBJ1-4	TRBV5-6	CASSLESLSTNEKLFF
TRBJ2-2	TRBV9	CASSVLPDSGELFF
TRBJ1-1	TRBV21-1	CASSYGGGSADTEAFF
TRBJ1-1	TRBV5-6	CASSYGLSHTEAFF
TRBJ2-5	TRBV2	CASGGDYQETQYF
TRBJ2-1	TRBV5-1	CASSSGRTDYNEQFF
TRBJ2-1	TRBV6-5	CASTSGTPGINEQFF
TRBJ1-1	TRBV6-1	CASRLDMANTEAFF
TRBJ1-6	TRBV27	CASSLVLEAASPLHF
TRBJ2-7	TRBV7-2	CASSGTSVSYEQYF
TRBJ1-2	TRBV5-8	CASSWNRGINYGYTF
TRBJ1-6	TRBV6-6	CASRRDSYSPLHF
TRBJ2-2	TRBV6-5	CASSYISSGELFF
TRBJ1-1	TRBV6-5	CASSRDRLNTEAFF
TRBJ1-5	TRBV6-5	CASTPGTGSNQPQHF
TRBJ2-7	TRBV6-5	CASSYSPGPYEQYF
TRBJ1-5	TRBV2	CASSEAGGRQPQHF
TRBJ2-1	TRBV5-4	CASSDGQGAKRFSYNEQFF
TRBJ1-2	TRBV19	CASSIQGTASNYGYTF